The 24 T cell receptor beta chains below come from one sample, sequenced in a study of CD8 T cells in ankylosing spondylitis. TCRdb reprocessed the 5' RACE reads via MiXCR and lists one record per CDR3 protein. The sample lists 380,000 or so distinct CDR3 sequences; approximately 22% were seen once. Sequencing was performed on blood, either unsorted or a sorted T cell fraction (not recorded which). Receptors originate from a male donor with ankylosing spondylitis or in good health (not recorded which).

This clonotype showed up just a few times. V usage is TRBV6-1 and J usage is TRBJ2-7; 12 bases are shared with TRBD1. The CDR3 is 18 amino acids. V was pared by 5 bases and J by 3 bases, with 14 bases of the junction left unmatched. Germline-derived CDR1 and CDR2 are MNHNS and SASEGT. CDR3 DNA sequence: TGTGCCAGCAGTCCTGAGGACCCCGGGACAGGGGGCGTCTACGAGCAGTACTTC. Its protein is CASSPEDPGTGGVYEQYF.

This clonotype has only a few counts. The chain links TRBV7-9 to TRBJ2-1, with a possible D match to TRBD2 (6 bases). The CDR3 loop spans 16 amino acids. The ends were cut back, 5 bases at V and 5 bases at J, with 19 bases in the middle. Germline V gene lookup returns CDR1 SEHNR and CDR2 FQNEAQ (reference sequence). CDR3 nucleotides: TGTGCCAGCAGCCCCGGTCCCGGGGAGGTGAACAATGAGCAGTTCTTC. Protein: CASSPGPGEVNNEQFF.

The chain is built from TRBV5-5 and TRBJ2-2; TRBD1 matches 7 bases. In germline, CDR1 is SGHKS, CDR2 YYEKEE (reference sequence). Trimming took 7 bases from V and 1 from J; bases not matched to a gene: 7. The CDR3 runs 15 residues. DNA for the CDR3: TGTGCCAGCGAAACCGGGACAGTGAACACCGGGGAGCTGTTTTTT. Translating gives CASETGTVNTGELFF.

V is TRBV19 and J is TRBJ2-7; D is possibly TRBD2 (6 bases). V shed 1 base and J shed 5 bases, with 18 bases lying between them. This CDR3 spans 16 amino acids. CDR1 and CDR2 (germline): LNHDA, SQIVND (reference sequence). Written as DNA, the CDR3 is TGTGCCAGTAGTATAGGATTGGGAGGTAATGGCGACGAGCAGTACTTC. Its translation: CASSIGLGGNGDEQYF.

The rearrangement joins TRBV6-5 to TRBJ2-1; 7 bases map to TRBD2. In germline, CDR1 is MNHEY, CDR2 SVGAGI. The CDR3 runs to 16 residues. V was pared by 4 bases and J by 7 bases, with 13 bases of the junction left unmatched. The CDR3 here is CASSSTWGGSGNEQFF. In nucleotides, the CDR3 is TGTGCCAGCAGTTCGACGTGGGGGGGGTCGGGAAATGAGCAGTTCTTC.

This clonotype was seen only a few times. The chain recombines TRBV24-1 with TRBJ2-2; D is unresolved. The CDR3 covers 14 residues. V was pared by 1 base and J by 7 bases, with 9 bases between. From germline, CDR1 is KGHDR and CDR2 SFDVKD. The CDR3 here is CATSDLEGFGELFF. The DNA for the CDR3 is TGTGCCACCAGTGATTTAGAAGGGTTCGGGGAGCTGTTTTTT.

This clonotype occurred a few times. The J gene is TRBJ2-3, the V gene TRBV27, with a possible D match to TRBD1 (6 bases). V was trimmed by 4 bases and J by 3 bases, leaving 17 bases between them. The CDR3 spans 16 residues. CDR1 is MNHEY and CDR2 is SMNVEV in the germline V gene (reference sequence). The CDR3 sequence: CASSYYSGVRTDTQYF. In DNA form, the CDR3 reads TGTGCCAGCAGTTACTATTCAGGGGTAAGGACAGATACGCAGTATTTT.

This clonotype was detected many times. The chain combines TRBV29-1 with TRBJ2-7; 7 bases are a match to TRBD1. With V trimmed by 7 bases and J by 2 bases, 5 bases remained unmatched. Germline V gene lookup returns CDR1 SQVTM and CDR2 ANQGSEA. There are 12 residues in the CDR3. The CDR3 loop reads CSAQDRAYEQYF. CDR3 nucleotides: TGCAGCGCACAAGACAGGGCCTACGAGCAGTACTTC.

This clonotype came up a few times. V is TRBV12-3 or TRBV12-4 and J is TRBJ2-7; D gene uncertain. V lost 3 bases and J 3 bases, leaving 15 bases between the germline ends. The CDR3 covers 15 residues. The chain's CDR3 is CASSFELFGGYEQYF. CDR3 in DNA: TGTGCCAGCAGTTTCGAATTATTTGGTGGCTACGAGCAGTACTTC.

The V and J genes are TRBV7-6 and TRBJ2-1; TRBD1 matches 7 bases. V lost 3 bases and J lost 8; bases outside the gene matches: 13. The CDR3 extends over 16 amino acids. Germline V lookup: CDR1 SGHVS, CDR2 FNYEAQ. The CDR3, as DNA: TGTGCCAGCAGCTTTCCAGGGGGAACGGGGAACGATGAGCAGTTCTTC. Translated, it gives CASSFPGGTGNDEQFF.

The chain links TRBV28 to TRBJ2-1; D unclear. Trimming left V 3 bases short and J 8 bases short, with 8 bases between. Germline V CDR1 and CDR2: MDHEN, SYDVKM. The CDR3 totals 12 residues. CDR3: CASSFGWDEQFF. CDR3 nucleotides: TGTGCCAGCAGTTTCGGCTGGGATGAGCAGTTCTTC.

The rearrangement links TRBV5-1 to TRBJ2-7; 8 positions agree with TRBD2. This CDR3 contains 15 residues. The germline V gene encodes CDR1 SGHRS and CDR2 YFSETQ. Unmatched junction bases numbered 4, after V lost 0 bases and J lost 2 bases. The CDR3 DNA reads TGCGCCAGCAGCTTGGCCGGGGGGGCTCCCTACGAGCAGTACTTC. Its translation: CASSLAGGAPYEQYF.

The genes are TRBV27 and TRBJ2-7; 9 bases map to TRBD2. The CDR3 is made up of 14 amino acids. The germline V gene encodes CDR1 MNHEY and CDR2 SMNVEV (reference sequence). V was clipped by 4 bases and J by 1 base; unmatched bases: 2. The chain's CDR3 is CASSWLAGSYEQYF. In DNA, the CDR3 is TGTGCCAGCAGTTGGCTAGCGGGGTCCTACGAGCAGTACTTC.

This chain uses TRBV6-5 with TRBJ1-2, with 9 bases identical to TRBD1. The J segment lost 7 bases and the V segment lost 2 bases, leaving 5 bases of the junction unmatched. The CDR3 runs 14 residues. Germline CDR1 reads MNHEY; CDR2 reads SVGAGI. CDR3: CASSYIGTGFGYTF. The CDR3 nucleotides are TGTGCCAGCAGTTACATCGGGACAGGGTTTGGCTACACCTTC.

The CDR3 nucleotides are TGCAGTGCTAGGTCGGGGCCATTAAGGGGGGAGACCCAGTACTTC. Amino acid sequence: CSARSGPLRGETQYF. V is TRBV20-1 and J is TRBJ2-5; D perhaps matches TRBD1 (6 bases). V was trimmed by 3 bases and J by 5 bases, leaving 19 bases between them. This CDR3 has 15 residues. The germline CDR1 and CDR2 sequences are DFQATT and SNEGSKA (reference sequence).

Only a few counts were recorded for this clonotype. V gene TRBV6-1 combines with J gene TRBJ2-7, with D perhaps assigned TRBD1 or TRBD2 (5 bases each). V dropped 1 base and J dropped 0 bases, with 22 bases sitting between them. The germline CDR1 and CDR2 sequences are MNHNS and SASEGT. The CDR3 has 19 residues. Here the CDR3 DNA reads TGTGCCAGCAGTGAAGGACTGACCTTGGGGGTTGCATACTCCTACGAGCAGTACTTC. This encodes CASSEGLTLGVAYSYEQYF.

This clonotype was found a few times. The chain joins TRBV7-3 to TRBJ2-5, with 9 bases identical to TRBD2. The CDR3 contains 16 residues. Germline V CDR1 and CDR2: SGHTA, FQGTGA. J gave up 4 bases and V 4 bases, and 10 bases lay outside the gene matches. CDR3 nucleotides: TGTGCCAGCAGCTCAACAGCGGGGGGATCGGCAGAGACCCAGTACTTC. Its protein product is CASSSTAGGSAETQYF.

There are a few counts of this clonotype. The chain combines TRBV4-1 with TRBJ2-3, with D perhaps TRBD2 (6 bases). Germline-derived CDR1 and CDR2 are MGHRA and YSYEKL. Trimming took 4 bases from V and 2 from J, leaving 13 bases between them. The CDR3 length is 15 residues. The CDR3 loop reads CASSRAGSLTDTQYF. CDR3 in DNA: TGCGCCAGCAGCCGCGCGGGATCTCTCACAGATACGCAGTATTTT.

This clonotype appeared a single time. This rearrangement joins TRBV5-6 to TRBJ1-2; D gene uncertain. Germline CDR1 SGHDT, CDR2 YYEEEE. CDR3 length: 16 amino acids. Trimming removed 5 bases at V and 1 base at J, with 18 bases between. The CDR3 is CASSPTLAEVNYGYTF. The CDR3 region has the DNA TGTGCCAGCAGTCCCACATTGGCAGAGGTTAACTATGGCTACACCTTC. Full variable domain (missing parts from reference TRBV5-6 and TRBJ1-2): DAGVTQSPTHLIKTRGQQVTLRCSPKSGHDTVSWYQQALGQGPQFIFQYYEEEERQRGNFPDRFSGHQFPNYSSELNVNALLLGDSALYLCASSPTLAEVNYGYTFGSGTRLTVV.

V gene TRBV20-1 combines with J gene TRBJ2-7; D is unclear. The length of the CDR3 is 14 residues. Per germline, CDR1 DFQATT and CDR2 SNEGSKA (reference sequence). Trimming removed 1 base from V and 3 bases from J, with 13 bases in between. The CDR3, as DNA: TGCAGTGCTAGAGGTTCCCAGTGGGACTACGAGCAGTACTTC. It codes for CSARGSQWDYEQYF.

This clonotype has more than one count but fewer than ten. The chain couples TRBV15 to TRBJ1-6; D is ambiguous. The length of the CDR3 is 14 residues. Germline V gene data show CDR1 as LNHNV and CDR2 as YYDKDF (reference sequence). Trimming cost V 7 bases and J 6 bases, with 13 bases left between them. CDR3 nucleotides: TGTGCCACCACTTCGCGTATGCCTAATTCACCCCTCCACTTT. It yields the protein CATTSRMPNSPLHF. Full variable domain (outside the CDR3, taken from reference TRBV15 and TRBJ1-6): DAMVIQNPRYQVTQFGKPVTLSCSQTLNHNVMYWYQQKSSQAPKLLFHYYDKDFNNEADTPDNFQSRRPNTSFCFLDIRSPGLGDTAMYLCATTSRMPNSPLHFGNGTRLTVT.

This clonotype came up a few times. V is TRBV5-6 and J is TRBJ2-7; TRBD1 matches 7 bases. V lost 4 bases and J lost 2; bases outside the gene matches: 18. The length of the CDR3 is 18 residues. The germline V gene has CDR1 SGHDT and CDR2 YYEEEE. The CDR3, as DNA: TGTGCCAGCAGCCCACTAGGACAGGAATCAGTCAGTCCCTACGAGCAGTACTTC. Its translation: CASSPLGQESVSPYEQYF.

Here the CDR3 DNA reads TGTGCCAGCAGCCCCACCGGGACAGGTTTCTACGAGCAGTACTTC. Translation: CASSPTGTGFYEQYF. The chain links TRBV3-1 to TRBJ2-7; 8 nucleotides match TRBD1. The CDR3 consists of 15 residues. Germline-derived CDR1 and CDR2 are LGHDT and YNNKEL (reference sequence). V lost 4 bases, J lost 3 bases, and 8 bases stayed unmatched.

The chain's CDR3 is CSVGGQGEYEQYF. The CDR3 DNA reads TGCAGCGTTGGGGGACAGGGGGAGTACGAGCAGTACTTC. This sequence joins TRBV29-1 and TRBJ2-7; 11 bases map to TRBD1. CDR1 is SQVTM, CDR2 ANQGSEA, per germline. Trimming at V came to 4 bases and at J to 4 bases, leaving 3 bases not matched to a gene. This CDR3 comprises 13 residues.